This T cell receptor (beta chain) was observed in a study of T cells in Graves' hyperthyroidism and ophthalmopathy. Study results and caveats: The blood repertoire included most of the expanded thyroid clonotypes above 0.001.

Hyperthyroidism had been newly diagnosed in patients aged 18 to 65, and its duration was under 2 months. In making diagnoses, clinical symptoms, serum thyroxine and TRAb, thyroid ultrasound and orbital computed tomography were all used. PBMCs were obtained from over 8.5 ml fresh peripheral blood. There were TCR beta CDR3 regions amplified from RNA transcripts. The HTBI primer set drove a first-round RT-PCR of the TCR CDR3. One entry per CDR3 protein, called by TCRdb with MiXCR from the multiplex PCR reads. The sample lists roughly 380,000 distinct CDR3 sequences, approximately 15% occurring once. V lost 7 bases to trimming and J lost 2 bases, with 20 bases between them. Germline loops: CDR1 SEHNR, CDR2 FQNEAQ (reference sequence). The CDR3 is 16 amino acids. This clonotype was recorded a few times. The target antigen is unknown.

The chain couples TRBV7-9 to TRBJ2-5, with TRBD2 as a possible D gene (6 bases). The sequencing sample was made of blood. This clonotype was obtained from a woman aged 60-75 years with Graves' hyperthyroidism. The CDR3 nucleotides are TGTGCCAGCACCCCTGGGGCGTGGGGGAGGCAAGAGACCCAGTACTTC. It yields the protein CASTPGAWGRQETQYF.